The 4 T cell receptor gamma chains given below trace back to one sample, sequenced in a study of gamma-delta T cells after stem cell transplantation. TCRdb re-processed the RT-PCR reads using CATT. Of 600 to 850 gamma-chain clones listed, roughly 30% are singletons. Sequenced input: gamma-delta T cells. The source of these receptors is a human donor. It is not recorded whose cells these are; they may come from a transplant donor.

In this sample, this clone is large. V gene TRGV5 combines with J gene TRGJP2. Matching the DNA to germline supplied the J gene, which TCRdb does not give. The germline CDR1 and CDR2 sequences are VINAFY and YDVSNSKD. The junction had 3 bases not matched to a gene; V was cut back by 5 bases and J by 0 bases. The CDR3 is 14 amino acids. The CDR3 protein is CATWGNSSDWIKTF. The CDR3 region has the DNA TGTGCCACCTGGGGAAATAGTAGTGATTGGATCAAGACGTTT.

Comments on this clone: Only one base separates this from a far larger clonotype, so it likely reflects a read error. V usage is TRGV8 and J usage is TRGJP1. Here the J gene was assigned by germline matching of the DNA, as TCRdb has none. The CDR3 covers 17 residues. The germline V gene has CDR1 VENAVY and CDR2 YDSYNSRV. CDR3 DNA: TGTGCCACTCTCGACTCTGACCCAAATACCACTGGTTGGTCCAAGATATTT. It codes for CATLDSDPNTTGWSKIF.

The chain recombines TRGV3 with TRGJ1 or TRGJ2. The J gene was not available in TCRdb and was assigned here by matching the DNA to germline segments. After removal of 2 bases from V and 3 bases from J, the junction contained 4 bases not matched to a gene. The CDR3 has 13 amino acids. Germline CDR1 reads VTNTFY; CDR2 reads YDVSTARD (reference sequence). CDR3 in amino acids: CATWDNSYYKKLF. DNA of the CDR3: TGTGCCACCTGGGACAATAGTTATTATAAGAAACTCTTT.

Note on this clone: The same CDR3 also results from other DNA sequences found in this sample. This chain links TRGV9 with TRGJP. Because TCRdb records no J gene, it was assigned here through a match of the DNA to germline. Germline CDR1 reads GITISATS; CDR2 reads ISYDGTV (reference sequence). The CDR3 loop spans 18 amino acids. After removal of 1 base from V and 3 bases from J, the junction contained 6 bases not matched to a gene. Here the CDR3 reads CALWEVRVQELGKKIKVF. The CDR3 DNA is TGTGCCTTGTGGGAGGTACGCGTGCAAGAGTTGGGCAAAAAAATCAAGGTATTT.